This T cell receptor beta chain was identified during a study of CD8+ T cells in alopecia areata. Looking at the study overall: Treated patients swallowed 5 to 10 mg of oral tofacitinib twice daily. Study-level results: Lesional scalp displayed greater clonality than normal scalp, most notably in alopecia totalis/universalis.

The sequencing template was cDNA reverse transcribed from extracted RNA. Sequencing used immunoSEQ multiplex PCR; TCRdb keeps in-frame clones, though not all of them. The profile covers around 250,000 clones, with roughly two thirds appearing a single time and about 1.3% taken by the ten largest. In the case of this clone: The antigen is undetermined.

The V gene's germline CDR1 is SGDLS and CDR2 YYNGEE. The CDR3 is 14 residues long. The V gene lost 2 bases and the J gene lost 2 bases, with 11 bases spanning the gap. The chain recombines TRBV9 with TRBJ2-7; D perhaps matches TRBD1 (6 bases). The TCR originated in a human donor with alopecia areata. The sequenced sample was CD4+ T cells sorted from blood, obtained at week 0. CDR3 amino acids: CASSVDRPPYEQYF. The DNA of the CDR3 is TGTGCCAGCAGCGTCGACAGGCCGCCCTACGAGCAGTACTTC.